This T cell receptor beta chain was recorded in a study of T cell repertoires in cytomegalovirus infection. MiXCR was run by TCRdb on the reads, yielding one entry per CDR3 protein. The data show about 920,000 distinct CDR3 sequences, more than 25% seen once. Trimming took off 1 base at V and 2 bases at J, with 9 bases between the two ends. This CDR3 region has 15 residues. Germline CDR1 SEHNR, CDR2 FQNEAQ (reference sequence). There are many counts of this clonotype. Its antigen is undetermined. The material sequenced was cultured CD8+ T cells from PBMCs, taken from culture after CMV antigen stimulation. The chain uses TRBV7-9 and TRBJ2-1, with D possibly TRBD1 on 6 matching bases. The receptor comes from a human donor in good health (CMV status not recorded). Some clones in this sample may be carry-over from other donors' samples. CDR3 region: CASSLVRGAYNEQFF. The CDR3 DNA reads as TGTGCCAGCAGCTTAGTCAGGGGTGCCTACAATGAGCAGTTCTTC.